This T cell receptor beta chain was found in a study of blood T cell repertoires in COVID-19. As for the study in general: COVID-19 samples from acute and convalescent phases originated in the United States, Italy and Spain. PBMCs, B-cell-depleted T cells, or T cells provided the cDNA or gDNA that made up the material.

Germline CDR1 reads LNHDA; CDR2 reads SQIVND (reference sequence). After removal of 6 bases from V and 5 bases from J, the junction contained 6 bases not matched to a gene. There are 14 residues in the CDR3. Seattle patients were enrolled during active infection and followed longitudinally. As originally analysed: Cell counts per sample came from amplifying reference gene primers. The method was immunoSEQ multiplex PCR; TCRdb's version includes in-frame clones alone and lacks a portion of them. V and J calls plus clone size are reproduced from that table; the DNA served to infer D and trimming. The data contain about 310,000 clones, roughly 90% of them singletons.

This clonotype was obtained from a woman aged 30 to 39 with COVID-19, enrolled during active disease. The sample comprised peripheral blood. The chain employs TRBV19 and TRBJ1-5, with 8 bases aligning to TRBD1. The chain's CDR3 is CASRQQQGDQPQHF. CDR3 nucleotide sequence: TGTGCCAGTAGGCAACAACAGGGGGATCAGCCCCAGCATTTT.